The next 27 T cell receptor beta chains were all read from a single sample in a study of beta chain features in type 1 diabetes. Expressed TCRB transcripts got sequenced, as all isolated RNA was reverse transcribed. Sequenced by immunoSEQ multiplex PCR; TCRdb stores in-frame clones only, minus some. The repertoire holds around 280,000 clones, with 8% as singletons. Sequenced input: central memory CD4+ T cells from blood. The receptors originated from a woman younger than 30 in good health.

A few counts support this clone. The chain links TRBV19 to TRBJ2-1, with TRBD2 identical over 12 bases. Germline V gene sequence: CDR1 LNHDA, CDR2 SQIVND (reference sequence). The CDR3 consists of 17 residues. V lost 11 bases, J lost 2 bases, and 13 bases stayed unmatched. The chain's CDR3 is CAARGRRTSGAYNEQFF. As DNA, the CDR3 is TGTGCCGCGCGGGGCCGGAGGACTAGCGGGGCCTACAATGAGCAGTTCTTC. Using reference TRBV19 and TRBJ2-1 for the parts outside the CDR3, the full variable domain is DGGITQSPKYLFRKEGQNVTLSCEQNLNHDAMYWYRQDPGQGLRLIYYSQIVNDFQKGDIAEGYSVSREKKESFPLTVTSAQKNPTAFYLCAARGRRTSGAYNEQFFGPGTRLTVL.

The chain recombines TRBV5-4 with TRBJ1-1; possibly TRBD1 for D (5 bases). Germline CDR1 is SGHNT and CDR2 is YYREEE (reference sequence). This CDR3 spans 16 amino acids. V lost 2 bases, J lost 1 base, and 15 bases lay in between. For the CDR3, the DNA is TGTGCCAGCAGCTTTCTGGGACGGAGATCGAACACTGAAGCTTTCTTT. This codes for CASSFLGRRSNTEAFF. The variable domain in full, with the rest retrieved from reference TRBV5-4 and TRBJ1-1, is ETGVTQSPTHLIKTRGQQVTLRCSSQSGHNTVSWYQQALGQGPQFIFQYYREEENGRGNFPPRFSGLQFPNYSSELNVNALELDDSALYLCASSFLGRRSNTEAFFGQGTRLTVV.

This clone was recorded a few times. The V and J genes are TRBV4-3 and TRBJ1-3; D is uncertain. Germline values: CDR1 LGHNA, CDR2 YSLEER. The length of the CDR3 is 15 residues. Deletions cut 0 bases from V and 1 base from J, with 7 bases between. The CDR3 DNA reads as TGCGCCAGCAGCCAAGATGGAGGGTCTGGAAACACCATATATTTT. As protein: CASSQDGGSGNTIYF.

This clone occurred a few times. CDR3 in amino acids: CASSLGGGRSSSYTF. The CDR3 DNA reads as TGTGCCAGCAGCTTAGGAGGTGGGAGATCTAGTAGCTACACCTTC. The rearrangement joins TRBV11-3 to TRBJ1-2; D gene uncertain. V gave up 1 base and J gave up 9 bases, with 18 bases separating them. The CDR3 sequence is 15 residues long. Germline loops: CDR1 SGHNT, CDR2 YENEEA.

This clone showed up just a few times. The chain has TRBV6-5 and TRBJ1-2; TRBD1 aligns across 7 bases. V lost 10 bases to trimming and J lost 2 bases; unmatched junction nucleotides: 10. This CDR3 comprises 14 residues. Germline values: CDR1 MNHEY, CDR2 SVGAGI. CDR3 loop: CAINPNRGNYGYTF. CDR3 DNA sequence: TGTGCCATCAACCCAAACAGGGGCAACTATGGCTACACCTTC.

This clone was seen only a few times. The rearrangement joins TRBV29-1 to TRBJ2-1; D is uncertain. The V gene's germline CDR1 is SQVTM and CDR2 ANQGSEA. Trimming left V 5 bases short and J 8 bases short, with 19 bases between. The CDR3 covers 14 residues. The CDR3 bases are TGCAGCGTTTCCGGGTGGCAGAGTATGGATGAGCAGTTCTTC. Translated, it gives CSVSGWQSMDEQFF.

This clone showed up many times. The J gene is TRBJ1-2, the V gene TRBV14; D gene unclear. Germline loops: CDR1 SGHDN, CDR2 FVKESK. With 4 bases removed from V and 2 bases from J, the gap between germline ends came to 11 bases. This CDR3 has 14 residues. CDR3 residues: CASSLTGENYGYTF. CDR3 DNA: TGTGCCAGCAGCCTAACCGGGGAGAACTATGGCTACACCTTC.

This clone was seen only a few times. This sequence joins TRBV27 and TRBJ2-7; possibly TRBD2 for D (5 bases). The CDR3 is 14 amino acids. V was clipped by 5 bases and J by 0 bases, with 11 bases between them. The germline CDR1 and CDR2 sequences are MNHEY and SMNVEV (reference sequence). This CDR3 reads CASSRGIHSYEQYF. CDR3 nucleotide sequence: TGTGCCAGCAGTCGAGGGATCCACTCCTACGAGCAGTACTTC.

This clone has more than one count but fewer than ten. The V and J genes are TRBV7-8 and TRBJ2-3; TRBD2 might be the D (5 bases). Trimming removed 2 bases at V and 10 bases at J, with 16 bases between. The V gene's germline CDR1 is SGHVS and CDR2 FQNEAQ. The CDR3 spans 14 residues. CDR3 in amino acids: CASSLPPGPGAQYF. The CDR3 nucleotides are TGTGCCAGCAGCTTACCACCGGGTCCCGGGGCGCAGTATTTT.

This clone was counted only a few times. This chain connects TRBV29-1 to TRBJ1-2; 8 nucleotides match TRBD1. The CDR3 is 11 residues long. Trimming cost V 8 bases and J 8 bases; bases outside gene matches: 7. CDR1 and CDR2 (germline): SQVTM, ANQGSEA. The DNA of the CDR3 is TGCAGCTCAGGACAGGGAGAGGGCTACACCTTC. Its protein product is CSSGQGEGYTF.

This chain joins TRBV6-1 and TRBJ1-2, with D unclear. CDR3 length: 14 amino acids. The V end lost 3 bases, the J end lost 0 bases, and 8 bases lay between the germline ends. Germline V gives CDR1 MNHNS, CDR2 SASEGT. The CDR3 DNA follows: TGTGCCAGCAGTGATCGGGCAACTAACTATGGCTACACCTTC. Translating it yields CASSDRATNYGYTF.

The chain combines TRBV5-4 with TRBJ2-3; D may be TRBD1 or TRBD2 (5 bases each). CDR3 size: 15 residues. In germline, CDR1 is SGHNT, CDR2 YYREEE (reference sequence). V was shortened by 3 bases and J by 7 bases, with 18 bases between the two germline ends. CDR3 DNA sequence: TGTGCCAGCAGCTCCCCGGGATCCGAGGGGAATACGCAGTATTTT. Translation gives CASSSPGSEGNTQYF.

This chain uses TRBV2 with TRBJ2-1, with 10 nucleotides matching TRBD1. The ends lost 5 bases at V and 0 bases at J; junction bases unmatched: 4. Germline V gene sequence: CDR1 SNHLY, CDR2 FYNNEI. This CDR3 is 16 amino acids long. The CDR3 nucleotides read TGTGCCAGCAGTAGGACAGGGGGAAGCTCCTACAATGAGCAGTTCTTC. It codes for CASSRTGGSSYNEQFF.

This clone has a handful of counts. The genes are TRBV4-3 and TRBJ1-5; TRBD1 is a possible D gene (6 bases). V was clipped by 0 bases and J by 2 bases, with 14 bases between them. Germline CDR1 and CDR2: LGHNA and YSLEER. The CDR3 has 17 amino acids. For the CDR3, the DNA is TGCGCCAGCAGCCAAGATTACGGGCCAGGGGGCAATCAGCCCCAGCATTTT. Translation gives CASSQDYGPGGNQPQHF.

This clone has a handful of counts. This chain joins TRBV15 and TRBJ1-5, with D hard to call. The CDR3 is made up of 13 amino acids. Germline CDR1 and CDR2: LNHNV and YYDKDF (reference sequence). V gave up 0 bases and J gave up 5 bases, with 5 bases separating them. The CDR3: CATSRDPHQPQHF. The CDR3 bases are TGTGCCACCAGCAGAGACCCCCATCAGCCCCAGCATTTT. Full variable domain (missing parts from reference TRBV15 and TRBJ1-5): DAMVIQNPRYQVTQFGKPVTLSCSQTLNHNVMYWYQQKSSQAPKLLFHYYDKDFNNEADTPDNFQSRRPNTSFCFLDIRSPGLGDTAMYLCATSRDPHQPQHFGDGTRLSIL.

This clone was counted only a few times. This chain connects TRBV7-9 to TRBJ1-1; D gene unclear. The V end was cut by 5 bases, the J end by 4 bases, with 20 bases between. The CDR3 is 16 amino acids. Looked up from germline, CDR1 is SEHNR and CDR2 is FQNEAQ (reference sequence). The CDR3 here is CASSLYSRTQSTEAFF. Here the CDR3 DNA reads TGTGCCAGCAGCCTATATTCGAGGACTCAGAGCACTGAAGCTTTCTTT.

The rearrangement links TRBV29-1 to TRBJ2-3; TRBD2 matches 9 bases. The CDR3 is 14 residues long. V dropped 4 bases and J dropped 2; count of bases not matched to a gene: 4. The V gene's germline CDR1 is SQVTM and CDR2 ANQGSEA. DNA for the CDR3: TGCAGCGTTGTTAGCGGGAGCCCCACAGATACGCAGTATTTT. Its translation is CSVVSGSPTDTQYF.

This clone was picked up a small number of times. This chain uses TRBV7-9 with TRBJ1-1; 10 bases agree with TRBD1. V shed 3 bases, J shed 10 bases, and the junction held 5 bases outside the gene matches. CDR1 is SEHNR and CDR2 is FQNEAQ in the germline V gene (reference sequence). This CDR3 comprises 13 residues. In DNA form, the CDR3 reads TGTGCCAGCAGCTTCTCGGGACAGGGGATAGCTTTCTTT. Amino acids: CASSFSGQGIAFF.

CDR3 amino acids: CASSLRPLGHTEAFF. The DNA of the CDR3 is TGTGCCAGCAGCTTAAGGCCCCTAGGACACACTGAAGCTTTCTTT. This chain joins TRBV7-9 and TRBJ1-1; D gene ambiguous. V was cut by 2 bases and J by 3 bases, with 13 bases left in between. Germline lookup yields CDR1 SEHNR and CDR2 FQNEAQ (reference sequence). The CDR3 consists of 15 residues.

This clone occurred a few times. Other DNA sequences from this sample encode an identical CDR3 as well. The chain recombines TRBV9 with TRBJ2-1; TRBD2 aligns across 11 bases. Germline CDR1 reads SGDLS; CDR2 reads YYNGEE. The CDR3 extends over 14 amino acids. V gave up 3 bases and J gave up 6 bases; unmatched junction bases: 2. The CDR3 nucleotides read TGTGCCAGCAGCGGACTAGCGGGGTTCAATGAGCAGTTCTTC. Protein product: CASSGLAGFNEQFF.

The CDR3 here is CAISESSGEQYV. CDR3 coding DNA: TGTGCCATCAGTGAGTCATCGGGCGAGCAGTACGTC. J is TRBJ2-7 and V is TRBV10-3, with D hard to call. V was pared by 0 bases and J by 6 bases, with 6 bases between. Germline values: CDR1 ENHRY, CDR2 SYGVKD. This CDR3 contains 12 residues.

The chain has TRBV19 and TRBJ2-1; tentative D call: TRBD1 (5 bases). The CDR3 sequence is 19 residues long. Germline CDR1 and CDR2: LNHDA and SQIVND (reference sequence). Trimming pared 3 bases from V and 0 bases from J, leaving 21 bases between. The CDR3 region is CASSIGPYLQGTSYNEQFF. The CDR3, as DNA: TGTGCCAGTAGTATTGGCCCTTACCTGCAGGGAACCTCCTACAATGAGCAGTTCTTC.

The genes are TRBV7-6 and TRBJ2-5; D is undetermined. V was shortened by 0 bases and J by 4 bases, with 6 bases between the two germline ends. CDR1 and CDR2 (germline): SGHVS, FNYEAQ. The CDR3 extends over 13 amino acids. The CDR3 DNA reads as TGTGCCAGCAGCTTAGCGCGTAGAGAGACCCAGTACTTC. This sequence encodes CASSLARRETQYF.

This clone has a count of ten or more. The V call is TRBV14, the J call TRBJ2-3, with TRBD1 matching 7 bases. The CDR3 runs 16 residues. V gave up 2 bases and J gave up 3 bases; unmatched junction bases: 8. The germline CDR1 and CDR2 sequences are SGHDN and FVKESK. The CDR3 here is CASSQRTGWETDTQYF. DNA for the CDR3: TGTGCCAGCAGCCAAAGGACAGGATGGGAAACAGATACGCAGTATTTT.

This clone was seen a handful of times. The chain uses TRBV27 and TRBJ1-1; D gene ambiguous. There are 16 residues in the CDR3. Germline assignment: CDR1 MNHEY and CDR2 SMNVEV (reference sequence). V gave up 5 bases and J gave up 0 bases, with 16 bases separating them. The CDR3 reads CASSPMAGKLNTEAFF. For the CDR3, the DNA is TGTGCCAGCAGTCCAATGGCCGGGAAACTGAACACTGAAGCTTTCTTT.

This rearrangement joins TRBV28 to TRBJ1-2; tentative D call: TRBD1 (5 bases). The V end was cut by 6 bases, the J end by 4 bases, with 15 bases between. Germline loops: CDR1 MDHEN, CDR2 SYDVKM. The CDR3 runs 14 residues. The CDR3 protein is CASRGTAVVYGYTF. The CDR3 DNA follows: TGTGCCAGCAGAGGGACGGCCGTTGTCTATGGCTACACCTTC.

This clone was seen a few times. This chain connects TRBV6-5 to TRBJ1-2; D unclear. This CDR3 spans 12 amino acids. V was shortened by 7 bases and J by 9 bases, with 15 bases between the two germline ends. Germline CDR1 is MNHEY and CDR2 is SVGAGI. Here the CDR3 reads CASTDNLVRYTF. The CDR3 DNA is TGTGCCAGCACCGACAATCTCGTGCGCTACACCTTC.